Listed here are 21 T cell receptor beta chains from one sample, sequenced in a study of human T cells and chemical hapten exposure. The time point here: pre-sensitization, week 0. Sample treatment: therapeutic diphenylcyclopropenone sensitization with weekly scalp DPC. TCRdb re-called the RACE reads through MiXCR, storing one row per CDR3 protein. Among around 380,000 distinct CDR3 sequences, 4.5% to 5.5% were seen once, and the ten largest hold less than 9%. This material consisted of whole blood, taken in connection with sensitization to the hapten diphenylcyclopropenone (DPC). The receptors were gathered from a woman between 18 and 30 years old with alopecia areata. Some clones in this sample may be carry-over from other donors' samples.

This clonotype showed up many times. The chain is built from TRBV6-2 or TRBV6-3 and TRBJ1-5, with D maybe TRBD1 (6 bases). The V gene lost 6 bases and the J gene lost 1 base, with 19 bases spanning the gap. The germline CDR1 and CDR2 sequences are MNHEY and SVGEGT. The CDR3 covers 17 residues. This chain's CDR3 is CASRDWTDLLSNQPQHF. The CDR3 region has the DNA TGTGCCAGCAGGGACTGGACAGATCTTTTGAGCAATCAGCCCCAGCATTTT.

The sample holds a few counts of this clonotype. CDR3 loop: CASSFQGRSPLHF. As DNA, the CDR3 is TGTGCCAGCAGTTTCCAGGGGCGGTCACCCCTCCACTTT. The rearrangement links TRBV7-2 to TRBJ1-6; D may be TRBD1 (6 bases). The germline V gene has CDR1 SGHTA and CDR2 FQGNSA. The CDR3 sequence is 13 residues long. Between the trimmed V and J ends, which lost 6 bases and 10 bases, there was a span of 13 bases.

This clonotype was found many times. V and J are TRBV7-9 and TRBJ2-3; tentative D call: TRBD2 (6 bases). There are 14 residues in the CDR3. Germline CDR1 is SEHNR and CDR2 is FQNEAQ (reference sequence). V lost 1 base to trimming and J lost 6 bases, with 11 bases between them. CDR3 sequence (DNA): TGTGCCAGCAGCTTAGGACGGGGGTCGGATACGCAGTATTTT. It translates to CASSLGRGSDTQYF.

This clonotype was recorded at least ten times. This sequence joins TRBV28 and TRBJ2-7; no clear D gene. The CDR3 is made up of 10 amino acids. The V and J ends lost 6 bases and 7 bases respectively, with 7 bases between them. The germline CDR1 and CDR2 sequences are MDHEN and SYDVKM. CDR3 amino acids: CASRHGEQYF. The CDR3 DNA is TGTGCCAGCAGACACGGAGAGCAGTACTTC.

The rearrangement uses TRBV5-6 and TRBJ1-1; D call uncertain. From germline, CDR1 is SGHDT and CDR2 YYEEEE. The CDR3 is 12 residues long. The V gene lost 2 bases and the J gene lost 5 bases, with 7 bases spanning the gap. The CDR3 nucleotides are TGTGCCAGCAGCTTTCGCCAGACTGAAGCTTTCTTT. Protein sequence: CASSFRQTEAFF.

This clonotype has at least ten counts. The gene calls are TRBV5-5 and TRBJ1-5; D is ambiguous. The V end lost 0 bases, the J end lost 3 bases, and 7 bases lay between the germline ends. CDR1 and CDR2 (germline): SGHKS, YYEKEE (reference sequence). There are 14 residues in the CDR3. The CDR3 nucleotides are TGTGCCAGCAGCTTGGGGCAGAACAATCAGCCCCAGCATTTT. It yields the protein CASSLGQNNQPQHF.

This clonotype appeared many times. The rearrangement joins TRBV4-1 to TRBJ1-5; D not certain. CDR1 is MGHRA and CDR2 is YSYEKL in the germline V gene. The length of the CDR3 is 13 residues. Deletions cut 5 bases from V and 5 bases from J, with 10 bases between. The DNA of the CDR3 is TGCGCCAGCAGCGTGGACCCTCATCAGCCCCAGCATTTT. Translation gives CASSVDPHQPQHF.

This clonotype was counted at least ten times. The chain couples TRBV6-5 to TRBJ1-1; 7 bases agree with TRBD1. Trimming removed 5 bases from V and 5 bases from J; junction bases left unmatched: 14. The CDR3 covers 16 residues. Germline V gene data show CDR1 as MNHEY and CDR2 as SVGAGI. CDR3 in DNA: TGTGCCAGCAGTCCCCCGAGGGAGAGGGGGCCTACTGAAGCTTTCTTT. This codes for CASSPPRERGPTEAFF.

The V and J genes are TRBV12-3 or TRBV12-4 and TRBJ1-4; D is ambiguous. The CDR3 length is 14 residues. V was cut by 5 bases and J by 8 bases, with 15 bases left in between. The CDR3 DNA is TGTGCCAGCAGTGGGGAGAGGAGAGGGGAAAAACTGTTTTTT. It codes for CASSGERRGEKLFF.

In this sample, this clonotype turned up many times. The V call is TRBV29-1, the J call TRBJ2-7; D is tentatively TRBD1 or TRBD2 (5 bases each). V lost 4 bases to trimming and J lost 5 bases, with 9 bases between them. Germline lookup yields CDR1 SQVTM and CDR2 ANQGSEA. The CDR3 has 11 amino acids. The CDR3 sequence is CSVAGSHEQYF. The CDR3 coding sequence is TGCAGCGTTGCAGGGAGCCACGAGCAGTACTTC.

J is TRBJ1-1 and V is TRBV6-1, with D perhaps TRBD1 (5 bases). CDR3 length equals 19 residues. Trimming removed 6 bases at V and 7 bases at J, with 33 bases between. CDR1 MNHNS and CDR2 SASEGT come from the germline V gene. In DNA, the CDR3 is TGTGCCAGCAGAGAGGGGACCTTTGGGGTGGGATCCCGCCCAGATGAAGCTTTCTTT. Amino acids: CASREGTFGVGSRPDEAFF.

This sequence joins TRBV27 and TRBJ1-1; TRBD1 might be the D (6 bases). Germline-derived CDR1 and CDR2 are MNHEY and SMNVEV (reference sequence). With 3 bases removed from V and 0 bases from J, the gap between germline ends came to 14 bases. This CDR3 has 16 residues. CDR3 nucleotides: TGTGCCAGCAGTTTGAACAGGGAGAGAATGAACACTGAAGCTTTCTTT. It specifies CASSLNRERMNTEAFF.

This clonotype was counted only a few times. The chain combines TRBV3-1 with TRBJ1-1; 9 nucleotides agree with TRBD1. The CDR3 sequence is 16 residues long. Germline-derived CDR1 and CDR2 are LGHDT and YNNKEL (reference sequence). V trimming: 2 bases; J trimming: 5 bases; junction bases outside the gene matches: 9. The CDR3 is CASSQPVTGGGTEAFF. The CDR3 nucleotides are TGTGCCAGCAGCCAACCGGTGACAGGGGGTGGGACTGAAGCTTTCTTT.

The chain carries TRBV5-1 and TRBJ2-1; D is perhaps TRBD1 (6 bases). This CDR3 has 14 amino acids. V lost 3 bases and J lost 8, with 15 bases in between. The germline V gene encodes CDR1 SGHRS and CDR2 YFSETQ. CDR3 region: CASSSGTPRDEQFF. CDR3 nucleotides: TGCGCCAGCAGCTCCGGGACACCCAGGGATGAGCAGTTCTTC.

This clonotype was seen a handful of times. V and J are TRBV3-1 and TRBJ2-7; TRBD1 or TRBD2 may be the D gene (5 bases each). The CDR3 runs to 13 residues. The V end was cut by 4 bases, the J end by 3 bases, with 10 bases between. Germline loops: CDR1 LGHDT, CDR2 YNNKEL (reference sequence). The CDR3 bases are TGTGCCAGCAGCCGGGACGGGGACTACGAGCAGTACTTC. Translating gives CASSRDGDYEQYF.

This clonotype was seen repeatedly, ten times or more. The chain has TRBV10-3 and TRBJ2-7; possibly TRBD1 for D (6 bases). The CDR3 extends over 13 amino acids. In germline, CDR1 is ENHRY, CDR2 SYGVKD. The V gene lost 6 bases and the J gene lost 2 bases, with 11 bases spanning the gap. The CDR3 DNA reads TGTGCCATCAGGGACAGATCAGCCTACGAGCAGTACTTC. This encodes CAIRDRSAYEQYF.

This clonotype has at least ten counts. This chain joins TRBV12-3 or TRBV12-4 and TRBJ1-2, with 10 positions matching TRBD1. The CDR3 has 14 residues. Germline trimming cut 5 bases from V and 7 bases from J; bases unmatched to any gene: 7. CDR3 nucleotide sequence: TGTGCCAGCAGTCCCAGACAGGGGGCGCGTGGCTACACCTTC. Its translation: CASSPRQGARGYTF.

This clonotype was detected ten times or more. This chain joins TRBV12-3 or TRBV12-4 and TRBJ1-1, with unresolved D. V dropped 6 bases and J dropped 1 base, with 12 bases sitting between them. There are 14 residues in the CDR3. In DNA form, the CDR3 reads TGTGCCAGCAGCACCAAGCGGGCGAACACTGAAGCTTTCTTT. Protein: CASSTKRANTEAFF.

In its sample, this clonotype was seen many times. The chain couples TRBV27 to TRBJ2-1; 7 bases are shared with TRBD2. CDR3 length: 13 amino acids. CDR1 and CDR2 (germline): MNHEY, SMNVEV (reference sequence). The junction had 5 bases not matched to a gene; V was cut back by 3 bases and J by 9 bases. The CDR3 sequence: CASSLGGGGEQFF. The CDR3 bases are TGTGCCAGCAGTTTGGGGGGGGGAGGTGAGCAGTTCTTC.

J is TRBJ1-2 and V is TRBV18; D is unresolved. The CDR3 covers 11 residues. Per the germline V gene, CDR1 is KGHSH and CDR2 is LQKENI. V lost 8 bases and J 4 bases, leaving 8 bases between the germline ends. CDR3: CASLGGYGYTF. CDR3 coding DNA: TGTGCCAGCCTAGGAGGCTATGGCTACACCTTC.

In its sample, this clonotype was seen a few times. CDR3 sequence: CASTRGAFLRDFRRGYEKLFF. In nucleotides, the CDR3 is TGTGCCAGCACGAGAGGAGCTTTTCTCCGGGACTTCAGGAGGGGGTATGAAAAACTGTTTTTT. J is TRBJ1-4 and V is TRBV6-2 or TRBV6-3, with a weak D call TRBD1 (6 bases). The CDR3 is 21 residues long. Per germline, CDR1 MNHEY and CDR2 SVGEGT. The V gene lost 7 bases and the J gene lost 6 bases, with 36 bases spanning the gap.